These 28 T cell receptor beta chains came from one sample sequenced in a study of beta chain features in type 1 diabetes. Findings of the study overall: Among all four CD4+ subsets, Type 1 diabetes patients had TCRB CDR3s that were moderately but significantly shorter.

Of the isolated RNA, all was reverse transcribed, and so the sequenced material was expressed TCRB transcripts. Clones were read by immunoSEQ multiplex PCR, and TCRdb kept only the in-frame ones, dropping some. Of 310,000 or so clones in the sample, about 15% were seen once. Antigens for these TCRs are unknown. Sequencing was performed on naive CD4+ T cells from blood. These receptor sequences come from a man in his late teens or twenties with type 1 diabetes.

V and J are TRBV2 and TRBJ1-2; D may be TRBD1 (6 bases). Germline assignment: CDR1 SNHLY and CDR2 FYNNEI. The CDR3 is 13 amino acids. The V end lost 4 bases, the J end lost 8 bases, and 14 bases lay between the germline ends. CDR3 sequence: CASSGGQGGGYTF. As DNA, the CDR3 is TGTGCCAGCAGTGGGGGGCAGGGAGGGGGCTACACCTTC.

The chain recombines TRBV29-1 with TRBJ1-1, with D tentatively TRBD1 (5 bases). The germline gives CDR1 SQVTM, CDR2 ANQGSEA. This CDR3 spans 14 amino acids. Deletions cut 4 bases from V and 5 bases from J, with 17 bases between. In nucleotides, the CDR3 is TGCAGCGTTGGTAGGTTGGGGCCAGGGACTGAAGCTTTCTTT. Encoded protein: CSVGRLGPGTEAFF.

This clone has more than one count but fewer than ten. This sequence joins TRBV2 and TRBJ2-3; no firm D call. V was trimmed by 6 bases and J by 2 bases, leaving 9 bases between them. This CDR3 is built from 13 residues. Germline lookup yields CDR1 SNHLY and CDR2 FYNNEI. DNA of the CDR3: TGTGCCAGCAGGGCCACCTTCACAGATACGCAGTATTTT. It translates to CASRATFTDTQYF.

The gene calls are TRBV28 and TRBJ2-7; D possibly corresponds to TRBD2 (6 bases). V lost 6 bases, J lost 0 bases, and 24 bases lay in between. CDR1 is MDHEN, CDR2 SYDVKM, per germline. There are 18 residues in the CDR3. The CDR3 spells CASSPGTHKLLSSYEQYF. The CDR3, as DNA: TGTGCCAGCAGCCCCGGGACTCACAAATTATTAAGCTCCTACGAGCAGTACTTC.

The chain joins TRBV4-3 to TRBJ2-7, with TRBD1 identical over 7 bases. The trim removed 4 bases at V and 6 bases at J, leaving 12 bases unmatched. This CDR3 comprises 15 residues. Germline CDR1 and CDR2: LGHNA and YSLEER. CDR3 sequence (DNA): TGCGCCAGCAGCCCACGATTCGACAGGGTCGCCGAGCAGTACTTC. Amino acid sequence: CASSPRFDRVAEQYF.

In this sample, this clone turned up a few times. The gene calls are TRBV28 and TRBJ2-7; 7 nucleotides line up with TRBD1. CDR3 length: 15 amino acids. J was trimmed by 5 bases and V by 6 bases; bases with no gene match: 13. Germline CDR1 MDHEN, CDR2 SYDVKM. The CDR3 loop reads CASSTADRFHDEQYF. CDR3 DNA sequence: TGTGCCAGCAGCACTGCGGACAGGTTTCACGACGAGCAGTACTTC.

J is TRBJ2-7 and V is TRBV6-5; 7 nucleotides align to TRBD2. Per the germline V gene, CDR1 is MNHEY and CDR2 is SVGAGI. J lost 7 bases, V lost 5 bases, and 11 bases had no gene match. CDR3 length: 14 amino acids. For the CDR3, the DNA is TGTGCCAGCAGTACCCCGGGACTACTTCAAGAGCAGTACTTC. This gives the protein CASSTPGLLQEQYF.

In its sample, this clone was seen a few times. The J gene is TRBJ2-3, the V gene TRBV9, with TRBD2 identical over 10 bases. This CDR3 is built from 17 residues. J lost 2 bases, V lost 0 bases, and 6 bases had no gene match. The germline V gene encodes CDR1 SGDLS and CDR2 YYNGEE. The CDR3 region is CASSVGGAGGYTDTQYF. CDR3 DNA sequence: TGTGCCAGCAGCGTAGGGGGAGCGGGGGGGTACACAGATACGCAGTATTTT.

The chain joins TRBV2 to TRBJ2-1; 8 nucleotides align to TRBD2. Germline trimming cut 6 bases from V and 10 bases from J; bases unmatched to any gene: 11. CDR1 and CDR2 from the germline V gene are SNHLY and FYNNEI. The CDR3 loop spans 14 amino acids. CDR3 residues: CASRRGDMALEQFF. CDR3 nucleotide sequence: TGTGCCAGCAGGCGGGGGGACATGGCACTAGAGCAGTTCTTC.

The sample holds a few counts of this clone. This chain uses TRBV5-6 with TRBJ1-1, with D perhaps TRBD1 (6 bases). CDR1 is SGHDT, CDR2 YYEEEE, per germline. The CDR3 runs to 14 residues. Deletions cut 4 bases from V and 0 bases from J, with 10 bases between. CDR3 DNA: TGTGCCAGCAGCCCAGGACAGATGAACACTGAAGCTTTCTTT. Translated, it gives CASSPGQMNTEAFF.

The chain is built from TRBV19 and TRBJ1-1; the match to TRBD1 covers 10 bases. This CDR3 contains 16 residues. Trimming at V came to 4 bases and at J to 1 base, leaving 6 bases not matched to a gene. CDR1 LNHDA and CDR2 SQIVND come from the germline V gene (reference sequence). The CDR3 is CASSTPRDRGNTEAFF. CDR3 sequence (DNA): TGTGCCAGTAGTACCCCTCGGGACAGGGGGAACACTGAAGCTTTCTTT.

This sequence joins TRBV29-1 and TRBJ2-1; TRBD1 aligns across 8 bases. V lost 1 base and J lost 0; bases outside the gene matches: 8. Germline V gene lookup returns CDR1 SQVTM and CDR2 ANQGSEA. The CDR3 consists of 17 residues. The CDR3 nucleotides are TGCAGCGTTGAAGGGGACAGGATTACCACCTCCTACAATGAGCAGTTCTTC. Encoded protein: CSVEGDRITTSYNEQFF.

This clone was counted a few times. This rearrangement joins TRBV6-5 to TRBJ2-1; 8 bases are a match to TRBD2. With 7 bases clipped from V and 6 bases from J, the junction kept 8 bases outside the gene matches. This CDR3 has 14 amino acids. Germline CDR1 reads MNHEY; CDR2 reads SVGAGI. CDR3 DNA: TGTGCCAGCACCCGGCGGGGGGAAGGCAATGAGCAGTTCTTC. Protein: CASTRRGEGNEQFF.

This rearrangement joins TRBV25-1 to TRBJ2-1; 8 bases match TRBD2. Germline CDR1 MGHDK, CDR2 SYGVNS. The V gene end was trimmed by 7 bases and the J gene end by 11 bases; junction bases not matched to a gene: 10. There are 13 residues in the CDR3. The DNA for the CDR3 is TGTGCCAGCACTCTCAGCGCGGGGGGTAAGCAGTTCTTC. Protein sequence: CASTLSAGGKQFF.

The chain is built from TRBV4-2 and TRBJ2-1; TRBD2 matches at 8 bases. The germline gives CDR1 LGHNA, CDR2 YNFKEQ. V lost 1 base and J lost 2; bases outside the gene matches: 4. There are 16 residues in the CDR3. The CDR3 sequence: CASSQVAGGTYNEQFF. DNA for the CDR3: TGTGCCAGCAGCCAAGTGGCGGGAGGCACCTACAATGAGCAGTTCTTC.

The CDR3 region is CASSPGRANEQFF. CDR3 DNA: TGTGCCAGCTCACCAGGGCGGGCGAATGAGCAGTTCTTC. The chain employs TRBV18 and TRBJ2-1; D perhaps matches TRBD2 (5 bases). The CDR3 is 13 residues long. With 2 bases removed from V and 7 bases from J, the gap between germline ends came to 9 bases. Germline V gene data show CDR1 as KGHSH and CDR2 as LQKENI.

The chain uses TRBV29-1 and TRBJ2-7, with 10 bases aligning to TRBD1. Germline-derived CDR1 and CDR2 are SQVTM and ANQGSEA. This CDR3 is built from 13 residues. V lost 1 base to trimming and J lost 8 bases; unmatched junction nucleotides: 5. The CDR3 DNA sequence: TGCAGCGTTGAAGGCCGACAGGGGGCGAAGCAGTACTTC. This sequence encodes CSVEGRQGAKQYF.

This clone has a handful of counts. The rearrangement links TRBV6-6 to TRBJ1-5; D ambiguous. The V gene lost 6 bases and the J gene lost 5 bases, with 8 bases spanning the gap. The CDR3 is made up of 12 amino acids. Germline loops: CDR1 MNHNY, CDR2 SVGAGI (reference sequence). The CDR3 DNA reads TGTGCCAGCAGAGTAGGAGATCAGCCCCAGCATTTT. It is translated as CASRVGDQPQHF.

The chain joins TRBV18 to TRBJ2-3; possible D gene TRBD2, 6 bases. The germline V and J ends were trimmed by 2 bases and 2 bases, with 11 bases remaining between them. CDR1 KGHSH and CDR2 LQKENI come from the germline V gene. The CDR3 loop spans 15 amino acids. This chain's CDR3 is CASSPTSPLTDTQYF. In DNA form, the CDR3 reads TGTGCCAGCTCACCAACTAGCCCTCTCACAGATACGCAGTATTTT.

This clone was counted only a few times. V is TRBV20-1 and J is TRBJ1-2, with a tentative D call TRBD1 (5 bases). The V gene's germline CDR1 is DFQATT and CDR2 SNEGSKA (reference sequence). The CDR3 runs 11 residues. V lost 0 bases to trimming and J lost 7 bases, with 6 bases between them. CDR3: CSAREGVGYTF. CDR3 nucleotides: TGCAGTGCTAGAGAAGGGGTTGGCTACACCTTC.

This clone has just a few counts. As DNA, the CDR3 is TGTGCCAGTAGCCCCAGATCAACAGGGGCCTACGAGCAGTACTTC. Encoded protein: CASSPRSTGAYEQYF. The chain has TRBV19 and TRBJ2-7; TRBD1 aligns across 7 bases. CDR1 is LNHDA, CDR2 SQIVND, per germline (reference sequence). There are 15 residues in the CDR3. After removal of 6 bases from V and 2 bases from J, the junction contained 10 bases not matched to a gene.

The table lists this clone with a few counts. V is TRBV7-6 and J is TRBJ2-7, with D possibly matching TRBD2 (6 bases). V was clipped by 2 bases and J by 7 bases, with 12 bases between them. The CDR3 spans 13 residues. The germline CDR1 and CDR2 sequences are SGHVS and FNYEAQ. The CDR3 is CASSLMEGGEQYF. DNA for the CDR3: TGTGCCAGCAGCTTAATGGAGGGAGGTGAGCAGTACTTC.

A few counts support this clone. This sequence joins TRBV5-4 and TRBJ1-1; D unresolved. Germline V gene lookup returns CDR1 SGHNT and CDR2 YYREEE (reference sequence). Deletions cut 4 bases from V and 1 base from J, with 14 bases between. The CDR3 is made up of 15 amino acids. CDR3: CASSVAGVRNTEAFF. The CDR3, as DNA: TGTGCCAGCAGCGTGGCCGGGGTAAGGAACACTGAAGCTTTCTTT.

In its sample, this clone was seen a few times. The chain has TRBV18 and TRBJ1-1, with D unclear. With 8 bases removed from V and 4 bases from J, the gap between germline ends came to 14 bases. The CDR3 length is 13 residues. In germline, CDR1 is KGHSH, CDR2 LQKENI. The CDR3 nucleotides are TGTGCCAGCGGCATGGCGAGGATCACTGAAGCTTTCTTT. Protein product: CASGMARITEAFF.

This chain joins TRBV6-6 and TRBJ2-7; 7 bases line up with TRBD2. Germline loops: CDR1 MNHNY, CDR2 SVGAGI (reference sequence). The ends lost 4 bases at V and 0 bases at J; junction bases unmatched: 6. This CDR3 is 15 amino acids long. The CDR3 loop reads CASSWGSGRSYEQYF. CDR3 nucleotides: TGTGCCAGCAGTTGGGGTAGCGGGCGCTCCTACGAGCAGTACTTC.

The chain uses TRBV11-2 and TRBJ2-3; TRBD2 matches at 8 bases. V shed 1 base and J 5 bases; nucleotides not matched to a gene: 8. This CDR3 contains 16 residues. Per the germline V gene, CDR1 is SGHAT and CDR2 is FQNNGV. This CDR3 is CASSLVVGGAVDTQYF. The CDR3 DNA sequence: TGTGCCAGCAGCTTAGTGGTCGGGGGGGCTGTAGATACGCAGTATTTT.

The V call is TRBV6-6, the J call TRBJ2-5; D might be TRBD1 (5 bases). CDR1 MNHNY and CDR2 SVGAGI come from the germline V gene (reference sequence). V gave up 0 bases and J gave up 5 bases, with 13 bases separating them. The CDR3 consists of 15 residues. The CDR3 region has the DNA TGTGCCAGCAGTTACTCGGCCTTAAAGGGGGAGACCCAGTACTTC. Protein: CASSYSALKGETQYF.

The V and J genes are TRBV5-1 and TRBJ2-6; 9 nucleotides agree with TRBD2. Germline CDR1 SGHRS, CDR2 YFSETQ. The ends lost 0 bases at V and 0 bases at J; junction bases unmatched: 4. The CDR3 totals 18 residues. The CDR3 bases are TGCGCCAGCAGCTTGGGAGTTAGCGGGGGCTCTGGGGCCAACGTCCTGACTTTC. This sequence encodes CASSLGVSGGSGANVLTF.